This T cell receptor beta chain was found in a study of blood T cell repertoires in COVID-19. The wider study: T cells, B-cell-depleted T cells, or PBMCs provided the cDNA or gDNA that served as material.

Germline CDR1 SGHRS, CDR2 YFSETQ. The CDR3 covers 14 residues. The germline V and J ends were trimmed by 1 base and 2 bases, with 9 bases remaining between them. Some clones are missing from TCRdb's copy, which holds only in-frame ones; the method was immunoSEQ multiplex PCR. The sample holds more than 450,000 clones, roughly 90% seen once. The sequencing sample was made of PBMCs or T cells enriched from blood (not recorded which). The sequence derives from a woman between 18 and 29 years old who had recovered from COVID-19. The gene calls are TRBV5-1 and TRBJ1-1; D call uncertain. CDR3 bases: TGCGCCAGCAGCTTGTTATCCCTTAACACTGAAGCTTTCTTT. It is translated as CASSLLSLNTEAFF.